This T cell receptor (beta chain) came from a study of cytomegalovirus exposure and HLA in healthy donors. Study overall: An early release of data contained about 85 million unique TCRs, which came from HLA-typed donors.

Study-wide points: Clonal expansion was found to be greater in HLA-associated TCR beta chains than in equally common others in a later analysis. Accurate predictions that matched the HLA-A and HLA-B alleles of most subjects were reportedly made from TCR beta sequences. A likely sequencing artifact accounted for one observed cluster of highly shared sequence variants.

PCR primers comprised 60 Vbeta and 13 Jbeta primers. TCRdb's copy holds only in-frame clones and misses some; the assay was immunoSEQ multiplex PCR. The sample gives 100,000 to 120,000 clones, roughly three quarters of which show up once; 3% to 3.5% is in the top ten. With respect to this clone: Its specificity is unknown. A junction boundary mismatches the germline segment, possibly from a read error.

The CDR3 sequence is 17 residues long. The germline V gene encodes CDR1 LGHNA and CDR2 YSLEER. This receptor was taken from a man aged 25 to 40 in good health and CMV-seronegative. The rearrangement joins TRBV4-3 to TRBJ2-7; 10 bases align to TRBD1. Input material: PBMCs. The CDR3 coding sequence is TGCACCAGCAGCCAAGATCTTTTAGGGACAGGGGTCCACGAGCAGTACTTC. The encoded protein is CTSSQDLLGTGVHEQYF.